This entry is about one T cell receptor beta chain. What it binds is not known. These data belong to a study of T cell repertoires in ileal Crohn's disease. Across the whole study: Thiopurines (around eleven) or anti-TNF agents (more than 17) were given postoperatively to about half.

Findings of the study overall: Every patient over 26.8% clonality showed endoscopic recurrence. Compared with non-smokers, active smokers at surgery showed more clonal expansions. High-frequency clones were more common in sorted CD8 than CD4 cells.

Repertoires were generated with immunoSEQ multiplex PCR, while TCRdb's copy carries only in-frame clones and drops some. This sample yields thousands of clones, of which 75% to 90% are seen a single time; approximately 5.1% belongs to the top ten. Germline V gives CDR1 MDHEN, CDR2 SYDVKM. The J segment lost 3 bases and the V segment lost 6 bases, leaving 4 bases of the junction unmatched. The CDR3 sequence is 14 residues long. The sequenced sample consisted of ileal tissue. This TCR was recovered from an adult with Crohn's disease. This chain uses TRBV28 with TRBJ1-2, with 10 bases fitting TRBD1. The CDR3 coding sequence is TGTGCCAGCAGAAGGACAGGGGGTGACTATGGCTACACCTTC. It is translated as CASRRTGGDYGYTF.